The 10 T cell receptor beta chains given below trace back to one sample, sequenced in a study of cytomegalovirus exposure and HLA in healthy donors. It was with 60 Vbeta and 13 Jbeta primers that the PCR ran. Clones were sequenced by immunoSEQ multiplex PCR, and TCRdb holds only the in-frame ones, with some missing. The sample includes around 100,000 clones, around 75% of them seen just once. The sequencing sample was made of PBMCs. The receptors were gathered from a woman between 25 and 40 years old in good health and CMV-seronegative.

The V call is TRBV6-5, the J call TRBJ1-2; TRBD1 matches at 10 bases. CDR3 length: 15 residues. CDR1 is MNHEY and CDR2 is SVGAGI in the germline V gene. V lost 4 bases and J lost 8; bases outside the gene matches: 10. The CDR3 DNA reads TGTGCCAGCAGTTCGTCCCGGGACAGGGGAAGAGGCTACACCTTC. Its translation is CASSSSRDRGRGYTF.

This chain connects TRBV11-2 to TRBJ1-2, with TRBD1 matching 7 bases. The trim removed 6 bases at V and 7 bases at J, leaving 8 bases unmatched. Per the germline V gene, CDR1 is SGHAT and CDR2 is FQNNGV. The CDR3 has 13 amino acids. The CDR3 sequence is CASSYTGDGGYTF. The DNA for the CDR3 is TGTGCCAGCAGTTATACAGGGGATGGTGGCTACACCTTC.

The V call is TRBV6-1, the J call TRBJ1-5, with 7 bases lining up with TRBD1. Germline assignment: CDR1 MNHNS and CDR2 SASEGT. The CDR3 covers 14 residues. J was trimmed by 7 bases and V by 3 bases; bases with no gene match: 6. CDR3 amino acids: CASSERGQDQPQHF. The DNA for the CDR3 is TGTGCCAGCAGTGAGAGGGGGCAGGACCAGCCCCAGCATTTT.

In this sample, this clone turned up a few times. The genes are TRBV29-1 and TRBJ2-7, with 7 bases identical to TRBD1. CDR1 and CDR2 from the germline V gene are SQVTM and ANQGSEA. Trimming cost V 2 bases and J 3 bases; bases outside gene matches: 4. This CDR3 contains 13 residues. The CDR3 nucleotides read TGCAGCGTTGAAAGGGGGCAAAGCTACGAGCAGTACTTC. As protein: CSVERGQSYEQYF.

The rearrangement links TRBV29-1 to TRBJ2-3; 11 bases map to TRBD2. This CDR3 is built from 14 residues. J lost 7 bases, V lost 7 bases, and 10 bases had no gene match. Looked up from germline, CDR1 is SQVTM and CDR2 is ANQGSEA. The CDR3 DNA follows: TGCAGCGCCCCCCCTAGCGGGGGGCAATATACGCAGTATTTT. Protein product: CSAPPSGGQYTQYF.

This chain uses TRBV19 with TRBJ1-5; D perhaps matches TRBD1 (5 bases). CDR1 is LNHDA and CDR2 is SQIVND in the germline V gene (reference sequence). There are 14 residues in the CDR3. Trimming removed 2 bases at V and 7 bases at J, with 12 bases between. CDR3 region: CASSIQGARQPQHF. The CDR3 coding sequence is TGTGCCAGTAGTATACAGGGTGCTCGGCAGCCCCAGCATTTT.

The gene calls are TRBV19 and TRBJ1-1, with 7 bases lining up with TRBD1. V trimming: 9 bases; J trimming: 4 bases; junction bases outside the gene matches: 14. The CDR3 is 15 amino acids. Germline lookup yields CDR1 LNHDA and CDR2 SQIVND (reference sequence). The CDR3 nucleotides are TGTGCCAGCTCTTCAAAACTTCGACAGGGCACTGAAGCTTTCTTT. It encodes CASSSKLRQGTEAFF.

The chain has TRBV6-5 and TRBJ2-5; possible D gene TRBD1, 6 bases. Germline V CDR1 and CDR2: MNHEY, SVGAGI. V lost 6 bases to trimming and J lost 7 bases, with 15 bases between them. The CDR3 has 13 amino acids. The CDR3 region is CASRQDRSATQYF. The DNA for the CDR3 is TGTGCCAGCAGGCAAGACAGGTCTGCGACCCAGTACTTC.

The count of this clone is one. The rearrangement links TRBV7-9 to TRBJ1-5; D may be TRBD1 (6 bases). Germline V CDR1 and CDR2: SEHNR, FQNEAQ (reference sequence). V lost 5 bases and J 4 bases, leaving 9 bases between the germline ends. This CDR3 has 13 amino acids. CDR3 sequence reads: CASSVQGNQPQHF. CDR3 DNA sequence: TGTGCCAGCAGCGTACAGGGTAATCAGCCCCAGCATTTT. Full variable domain (remainder filled in from reference TRBV7-9 and TRBJ1-5): DTGVSQNPRHKITKRGQNVTFRCDPISEHNRLYWYRQTLGQGPEFLTYFQNEAQLEKSRLLSDRFSAERPKGSFSTLEIQRTEQGDSAMYLCASSVQGNQPQHFGDGTRLSIL.

V and J are TRBV9 and TRBJ2-7; TRBD2 aligns across 8 bases. Germline CDR1 and CDR2: SGDLS and YYNGEE. The CDR3 covers 12 residues. V shed 4 bases and J 7 bases; nucleotides not matched to a gene: 4. The CDR3, as DNA: TGTGCCAGCAGCTCCCGGGGGGGGGAGCAGTACTTC. Amino acid sequence: CASSSRGGEQYF.